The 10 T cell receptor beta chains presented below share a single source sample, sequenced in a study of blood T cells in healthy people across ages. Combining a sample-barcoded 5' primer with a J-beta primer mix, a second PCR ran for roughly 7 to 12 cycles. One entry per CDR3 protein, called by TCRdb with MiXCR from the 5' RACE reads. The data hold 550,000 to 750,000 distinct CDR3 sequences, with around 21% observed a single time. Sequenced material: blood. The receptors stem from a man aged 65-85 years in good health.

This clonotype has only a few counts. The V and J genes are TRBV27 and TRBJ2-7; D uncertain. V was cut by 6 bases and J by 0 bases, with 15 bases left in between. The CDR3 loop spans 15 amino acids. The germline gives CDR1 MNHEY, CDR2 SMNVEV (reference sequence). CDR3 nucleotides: TGTGCCAGCAGCCCCATGCCCGTGAGCTCCTACGAGCAGTACTTC. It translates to CASSPMPVSSYEQYF.

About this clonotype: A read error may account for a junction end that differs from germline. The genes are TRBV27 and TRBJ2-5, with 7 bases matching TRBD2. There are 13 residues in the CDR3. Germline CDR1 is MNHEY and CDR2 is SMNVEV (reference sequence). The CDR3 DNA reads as TGTGCCAGCAGTCTCGGGACTAACAATGAGCGGTTCTTC. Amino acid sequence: CASSLGTNNERFF.

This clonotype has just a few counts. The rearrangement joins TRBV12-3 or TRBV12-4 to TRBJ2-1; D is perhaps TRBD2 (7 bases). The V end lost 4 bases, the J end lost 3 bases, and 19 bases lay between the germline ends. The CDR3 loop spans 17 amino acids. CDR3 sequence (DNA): TGTGCCAGCAGTTCAAATAGGGGGGGCCAGTACTACAATGAGCAGTTCTTC. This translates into CASSSNRGGQYYNEQFF.

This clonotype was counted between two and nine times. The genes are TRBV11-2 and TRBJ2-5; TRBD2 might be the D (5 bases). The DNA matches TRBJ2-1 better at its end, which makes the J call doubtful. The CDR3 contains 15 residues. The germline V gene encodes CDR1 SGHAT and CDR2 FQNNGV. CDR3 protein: CASSPSLGRSNEQFF. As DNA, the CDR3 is TGTGCCAGCAGCCCGTCTTTGGGGAGATCCAATGAGCAGTTCTTC.

CDR3 amino acids: CASSRGGGGISSGNEQFF. For the CDR3, the DNA is TGTGCCAGCAGTCGAGGGGGTGGCGGGATTAGTAGCGGAAATGAGCAGTTCTTC. The chain has TRBV6-2 or TRBV6-3 and TRBJ2-1; D possibly uses TRBD1 or TRBD2 (6 bases each). This CDR3 spans 18 amino acids. The V end lost 5 bases, the J end lost 7 bases, and 27 bases lay between the germline ends. From germline, CDR1 is MNHEY and CDR2 SVGEGT.

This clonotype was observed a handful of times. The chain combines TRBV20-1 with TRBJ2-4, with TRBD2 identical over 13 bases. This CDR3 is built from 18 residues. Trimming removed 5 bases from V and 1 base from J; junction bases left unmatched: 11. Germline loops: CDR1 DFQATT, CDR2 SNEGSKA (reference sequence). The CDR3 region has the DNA TGCAGTGCTGAATTCCCGGGACTAGCGGGACTTGCCAAAAACATTCAGTACTTC. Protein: CSAEFPGLAGLAKNIQYF.

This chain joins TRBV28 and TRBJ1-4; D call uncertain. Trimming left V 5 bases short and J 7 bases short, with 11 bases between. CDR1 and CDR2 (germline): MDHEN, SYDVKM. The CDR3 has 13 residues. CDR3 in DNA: TGTGCCAGCAGTCCAGGAGGAGTTGAAAAACTGTTTTTT. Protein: CASSPGGVEKLFF.

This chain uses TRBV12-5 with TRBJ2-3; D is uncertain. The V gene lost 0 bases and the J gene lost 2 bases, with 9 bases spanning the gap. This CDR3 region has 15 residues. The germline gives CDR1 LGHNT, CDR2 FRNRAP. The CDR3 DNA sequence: TGTGCTAGTGGTTTGGTACTGGCGGACACAGATACGCAGTATTTT. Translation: CASGLVLADTDTQYF.

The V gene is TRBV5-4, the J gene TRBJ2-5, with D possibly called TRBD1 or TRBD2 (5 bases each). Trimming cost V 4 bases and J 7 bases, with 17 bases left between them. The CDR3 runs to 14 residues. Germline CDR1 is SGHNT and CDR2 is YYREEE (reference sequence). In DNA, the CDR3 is TGTGCCAGCAGCCTGGAACTAGGGGAAGGGACCCAGTACTTC. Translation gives CASSLELGEGTQYF.

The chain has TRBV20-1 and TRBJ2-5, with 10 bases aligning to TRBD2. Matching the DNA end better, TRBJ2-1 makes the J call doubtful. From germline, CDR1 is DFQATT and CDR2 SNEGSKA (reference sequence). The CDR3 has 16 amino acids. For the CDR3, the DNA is TGCAGTGCTAGATCAGCGGGACTAGCGCGTTTCAGTGGGCAGTTCTTC. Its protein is CSARSAGLARFSGQFF.